This T cell receptor (beta chain) derives from a study of CD8+ T cells in alopecia areata. Study information: Those treated were given oral tofacitinib at 5 to 10 mg twice daily.

Concerning this clone itself: Its antigen is not identified.

The germline V and J ends were trimmed by 6 bases and 5 bases, with 10 bases remaining between them. This CDR3 comprises 11 residues. Per germline, CDR1 SQVTM and CDR2 ANQGSEA. The treatment was: oral pan-JAK inhibitor, 5-10 mg twice daily. Individuals with alopecia areata gave both lesional scalp punch biopsies and peripheral blood for collection. Once RNA had been extracted, it was reverse transcribed into cDNA to act as the sequencing template. Some clones are missing from TCRdb's copy, which holds only in-frame ones; the method was immunoSEQ multiplex PCR. The table lists about 190,000 clones, about 60% of them singletons. Points from the study as a whole: A single nonresponder leaves the baseline CD8+ expansion link to response uncertain.

Sequenced here: CD4+ T cells sorted from blood, sampled at week 4, from a patient treated with tofacitinib. The TCR sequence derives from a human donor with alopecia areata. This chain joins TRBV29-1 and TRBJ2-5; no clear D gene. The CDR3 DNA sequence: TGCAGCGTGGGCACGCTCGAGACCCAGTACTTC. Amino acid sequence: CSVGTLETQYF.